Listed below are T cell receptor beta chains from one sample, sequenced in a study of blood T cells in healthy people across ages. TCRdb re-analysed the 5' RACE reads in MiXCR, keeping a single row per CDR3 protein. The repertoire holds some 1,000,000 distinct CDR3 sequences, roughly a quarter seen once, with approximately 0.79% in the top ten. These data were also reused for a study on T cells of mothers and their children.

Sequencing was carried out using blood. The receptors stem from a girl aged 2 to 9 in good health. Each CDR3 is given with its conserved first and last residue. D genes are given only for firm matches. Size tells how often a clone was seen (once, few, many) or the class of an expanded clone, and some rows leave it out.

CDR3,DNA,J,V,D,size
CASSLATQGQPQHF,TGTGCCAGCAGCTTAGCGACCCAGGGTCAGCCCCAGCATTTT,TRBJ1-5,TRBV7-2,-,few
CSVEEYTEAFF,TGCAGCGTCGAAGAGTACACTGAAGCTTTCTTT,TRBJ1-1,TRBV29-1,-,-
CASSGNRIQYEKLFF,TGTGCCAGCAGTGGCAACAGGATCCAATATGAAAAACTGTTTTTT,TRBJ1-4,TRBV12-3/TRBV12-4,-,few
CASSSPVDRRYYGYTF,TGTGCCAGCAGCTCACCCGTGGACAGACGCTACTATGGCTACACCTTC,TRBJ1-2,TRBV11-2,-,few
CASSFTLLDEQYF,TGTGCCAGCAGCTTTACTCTCCTGGACGAGCAGTACTTC,TRBJ2-7,TRBV5-6,-,-
CASSSLRANQPQHF,TGTGCCAGCAGTTCCCTTCGGGCTAATCAGCCCCAGCATTTT,TRBJ1-5,TRBV27,-,few
CASSRGTGGSAEQFF,TGTGCCAGCAGCCGCGGGACAGGGGGGTCAGCGGAGCAGTTCTTC,TRBJ2-1,TRBV7-6,TRBD1,-
CASSREFNSPLHF,TGTGCCAGCAGTAGGGAATTTAATTCACCCCTCCACTTT,TRBJ1-6,TRBV28,-,few
CASSFGTGGFKGAQYF,TGTGCCAGCAGCTTCGGGACAGGGGGCTTTAAGGGGGCCCAGTACTTC,TRBJ2-5,TRBV11-2,TRBD1,-
CASSKHTGAKNIQYF,TGTGCCAGCTCGAAACACACGGGAGCCAAAAACATTCAGTACTTC,TRBJ2-4,TRBV18,-,-
CASTLGYEQYF,TGTGCCAGCACCCTAGGATACGAGCAGTACTTC,TRBJ2-7,TRBV6-5,-,many
CASSSGVSANHEQFF,TGTGCCAGCAGTTCAGGGGTTTCGGCCAATCATGAGCAGTTCTTC,TRBJ2-1,TRBV28,-,-
CASSPTGTVYEQYF,TGCGCCAGCAGCCCAACAGGGACAGTCTACGAGCAGTACTTC,TRBJ2-7,TRBV5-1,TRBD1,-
CASSRDSMDLFF,TGTGCCAGCAGCCGGGACAGCATGGATCTGTTTTTT,TRBJ1-4,TRBV4-2,TRBD1,few
CSARGFETAYGYTF,TGCAGTGCTAGAGGTTTTGAGACGGCCTATGGCTACACCTTC,TRBJ1-2,TRBV20-1,-,few
CASSPLPTDSEQFF,TGTGCCAGCAGTCCCCTCCCCACGGACAGTGAGCAGTTCTTC,TRBJ2-1,TRBV28,-,-
CASSLEGDRPPYEQYF,TGCGCCAGCAGCTTGGAAGGGGACAGGCCCCCCTACGAGCAGTACTTC,TRBJ2-7,TRBV5-1,TRBD1,-
CATSDLQSGGGNEQFF,TGTGCCACCAGTGATTTGCAGTCGGGAGGGGGGAATGAGCAGTTCTTC,TRBJ2-1,TRBV24-1,TRBD2,-
CASSQDFDANQPQHF,TGCGCCAGCAGCCAAGATTTCGACGCCAATCAGCCCCAGCATTTT,TRBJ1-5,TRBV4-3,-,few
CASTSGTRYEQYF,TGTGCCAGCACTAGCGGGACCCGCTACGAGCAGTACTTC,TRBJ2-7,TRBV7-9,TRBD2,-
CSVGQGTDTQYF,TGCAGCGTTGGACAGGGGACAGATACGCAGTATTTT,TRBJ2-3,TRBV29-1,TRBD1,few
CASSHRTGDEQYF,TGCGCCAGCAGCCATCGGACAGGAGATGAGCAGTACTTC,TRBJ2-7,TRBV4-3,TRBD1,few
CATSRERGPRSTDTQYF,TGTGCCACCAGCAGAGAAAGGGGTCCTCGCTCCACAGATACGCAGTATTTT,TRBJ2-3,TRBV15,-,-
CASSSPDRVVREQYF,TGTGCCAGCAGCTCTCCGGACAGGGTTGTCCGCGAGCAGTACTTC,TRBJ2-7,TRBV13,TRBD1,-
CASGFSDLQYF,TGTGCCAGCGGTTTTTCTGATCTGCAGTACTTC,TRBJ2-7,TRBV27,-,-
CASSEVHGQGYEQYF,TGTGCCAGCAGTGAAGTTCATGGACAGGGGTACGAGCAGTACTTC,TRBJ2-7,TRBV6-1,TRBD1,-
CASSDRDTSYEQYF,TGTGCCAGCAGCGACCGGGACACCTCCTACGAGCAGTACTTC,TRBJ2-7,TRBV7-9,-,-
CASSSTMNTEAFF,TGTGCCAGCAGCTCGACTATGAACACTGAAGCTTTCTTT,TRBJ1-1,TRBV14,-,many
CSQPREDSELYEQYF,TGCAGCCAACCGAGGGAGGACAGTGAGTTATACGAGCAGTACTTC,TRBJ2-7,TRBV29-1,-,-
CASLPGGTEAFF,TGTGCCAGCCTCCCCGGGGGCACTGAAGCTTTCTTT,TRBJ1-1,TRBV6-6,-,-
CASSSTSGGPIQYF,TGCGCCAGCAGCTCTACTAGTGGGGGCCCCATTCAGTACTTC,TRBJ2-4,TRBV5-1,-,few
CASSYEGIGAFF,TGTGCCAGCAGTTACGAGGGGATTGGGGCTTTCTTT,TRBJ1-1,TRBV6-6,-,few
CSVVMLLTNLRAFF,TGCAGCGTTGTAATGCTCCTGACAAACCTCCGAGCTTTCTTT,TRBJ1-1,TRBV29-1,-,-
CSVEQTPYEQYF,TGCAGCGTTGAACAGACCCCCTACGAGCAGTACTTC,TRBJ2-7,TRBV29-1,-,-
CAISGQGTYEQYF,TGTGCCATCAGTGGACAGGGAACCTACGAGCAGTACTTC,TRBJ2-7,TRBV10-3,TRBD1,-
CASSAQDSTNTEAFF,TGTGCCAGCAGTGCCCAGGACAGTACGAACACTGAAGCTTTCTTT,TRBJ1-1,TRBV25-1,-,-
CASSQGPVPRKEESLAGVTNEQFF,TGTGCCAGCAGCCAAGGGCCTGTGCCAAGGAAGGAGGAAAGTCTAGCGGGAGTGACAAATGAGCAGTTCTTC,TRBJ2-1,TRBV3-1,TRBD2,-
CASSSVIRGSYNSPLHF,TGTGCCAGCAGCTCCGTTATTAGGGGCTCCTATAATTCACCCCTCCACTTT,TRBJ1-6,TRBV7-3,-,-
CAISVASTDTQYF,TGTGCCATCAGTGTTGCTAGCACAGATACGCAGTATTTT,TRBJ2-3,TRBV10-3,-,-
CASTAMTGELFF,TGTGCCAGCACCGCGATGACCGGGGAGCTGTTTTTT,TRBJ2-2,TRBV12-3/TRBV12-4,-,few
CASSQGAGAGGDTQYF,TGCGCCAGCAGCCAAGGGGCGGGGGCCGGGGGGGATACGCAGTATTTT,TRBJ2-3,TRBV4-3,-,few
CASSLWDSPDEKLFF,TGTGCCAGCAGCTTATGGGACAGCCCTGATGAAAAACTGTTTTTT,TRBJ1-4,TRBV7-9,TRBD1,few
CASSHAPTGNSYEQYF,TGTGCCAGCAGCCATGCTCCGACAGGGAACTCCTACGAGCAGTACTTC,TRBJ2-7,TRBV4-2,TRBD1,few
CSARGRGRVYEQYF,TGCAGTGCTAGAGGTCGGGGGCGCGTCTACGAGCAGTACTTC,TRBJ2-7,TRBV20-1,-,few
CASSRPGLENEQFF,TGCGCCAGCAGCAGGCCGGGACTAGAGAATGAGCAGTTCTTC,TRBJ2-1,TRBV5-1,TRBD2,-
CASSYSIRPQETQYF,TGTGCCAGCAGTTACTCGATTCGACCACAAGAGACCCAGTACTTC,TRBJ2-5,TRBV6-2/TRBV6-3,-,few
CASSNGGVRTNEKLFF,TGCGCCAGCAGCAACGGGGGAGTGCGTACTAATGAAAAACTGTTTTTT,TRBJ1-4,TRBV5-1,-,-
CASSDGTGLYEQYF,TGTGCCAGCAGTGACGGGACAGGCCTCTACGAGCAGTACTTC,TRBJ2-7,TRBV28,TRBD1,-
CASSPPGQRRGYTF,TGCGCCAGCAGCCCACCGGGACAGCGAAGAGGCTACACCTTC,TRBJ1-2,TRBV4-1,TRBD1,few
CSGQREETQYF,TGCAGCGGTCAGCGTGAAGAGACCCAGTACTTC,TRBJ2-5,TRBV29-1,-,-
CASSEGGTNAYEQYF,TGTGCCAGCAGTGAAGGAGGGACTAACGCCTACGAGCAGTACTTC,TRBJ2-7,TRBV6-1,TRBD2,-
CSVELGGPNTGELFF,TGCAGCGTTGAGCTGGGGGGACCGAACACCGGGGAGCTGTTTTTT,TRBJ2-2,TRBV29-1,-,-
CASGFNLYEQYF,TGTGCCAGCGGGTTTAATCTCTACGAGCAGTACTTC,TRBJ2-7,TRBV12-3/TRBV12-4,-,-